The 16 T cell receptor beta chains below were found in one sample sequenced in a study of blood T cell repertoires in COVID-19. The table came from immunoSEQ multiplex PCR; TCRdb's copy has only in-frame clones and leaves some out. The sample contains 300,000 to 400,000 clones, roughly nine tenths of which appear only once. Sequencing input: PBMCs or T cells enriched from blood (not recorded which). The receptors derive from a young man who had recovered from COVID-19.

The V gene is TRBV29-1, the J gene TRBJ1-5, with TRBD1 identical over 8 bases. V trimming: 5 bases; J trimming: 6 bases; junction bases outside the gene matches: 6. The CDR3 extends over 13 amino acids. Per the germline V gene, CDR1 is SQVTM and CDR2 is ANQGSEA. For the CDR3, the DNA is TGCAGCGTTCGGACAGGGAATGGTCAGCCCCAGCATTTT. Amino acid sequence: CSVRTGNGQPQHF.

V is TRBV4-2 and J is TRBJ2-5; 9 nucleotides line up with TRBD2. CDR1 and CDR2 from the germline V gene are LGHNA and YNFKEQ. CDR3 length: 18 residues. V trimming: 0 bases; J trimming: 5 bases; junction bases outside the gene matches: 13. CDR3 sequence: CASSQDHSAGGPGETQYF. The CDR3 region has the DNA TGTGCCAGCAGCCAAGATCATTCCGCGGGAGGGCCGGGGGAGACCCAGTACTTC.

V is TRBV6-5 and J is TRBJ1-6, with TRBD1 identical over 7 bases. There are 14 residues in the CDR3. The germline CDR1 and CDR2 sequences are MNHEY and SVGAGI. Trimming took 7 bases from V and 8 from J; bases not matched to a gene: 8. CDR3 DNA sequence: TGTGCCAGCATTAGACAGGGCGAGTATTCACCCCTCCACTTT. Amino acid sequence: CASIRQGEYSPLHF.

A single count supports this clone. CDR3 in amino acids: CASSQDRPARDRRPYGYTF. CDR3 sequence (DNA): TGCGCCAGCAGCCAAGACAGGCCAGCGAGAGACAGAAGACCCTATGGCTACACCTTC. The chain uses TRBV4-1 and TRBJ1-2, with D tentatively TRBD1 (5 bases). CDR1 and CDR2 from the germline V gene are MGHRA and YSYEKL. Trimming removed 0 bases at V and 4 bases at J, with 24 bases between. The CDR3 extends over 19 amino acids.

This chain uses TRBV14 with TRBJ1-3; weak D call: TRBD1 (5 bases). Trimming cost V 2 bases and J 9 bases, with 14 bases left between them. Germline V CDR1 and CDR2: SGHDN, FVKESK. The CDR3 length is 14 residues. The DNA of the CDR3 is TGTGCCAGCAGCCAAAACGTTGACAGCCGCACCATATATTTT. Amino acids: CASSQNVDSRTIYF. Looking up the rest from reference TRBV14 and TRBJ1-3 gives the full variable domain: EAGVTQFPSHSVIEKGQTVTLRCDPISGHDNLYWYRRVMGKEIKFLLHFVKESKQDESGMPNNRFLAERTGGTYSTLKVQPAELEDSGVYFCASSQNVDSRTIYFGEGSWLTVV.

The chain employs TRBV7-3 and TRBJ2-3, with D perhaps TRBD1 (6 bases). V lost 6 bases and J 3 bases, leaving 16 bases between the germline ends. Germline V gives CDR1 SGHTA, CDR2 FQGTGA. The CDR3 has 15 amino acids. This CDR3 is CASSPDRRRTDTQYF. The DNA for the CDR3 is TGTGCCAGCAGTCCCGACAGGCGCAGGACAGATACGCAGTATTTT.

The chain has TRBV5-6 and TRBJ1-3; possibly TRBD1 for D (6 bases). The CDR3 contains 15 residues. The germline gives CDR1 SGHDT, CDR2 YYEEEE. Trimming stripped 2 bases from V and 3 bases from J, with 12 bases between. CDR3 sequence: CASSFNTGSGNTIYF. Here the CDR3 DNA reads TGTGCCAGCAGCTTTAATACAGGGAGTGGAAACACCATATATTTT.

The chain carries TRBV7-2 and TRBJ1-2; D is perhaps TRBD1 (6 bases). This CDR3 contains 14 residues. CDR1 is SGHTA and CDR2 is FQGNSA in the germline V gene. V was shortened by 4 bases and J by 5 bases, with 14 bases between the two germline ends. In DNA, the CDR3 is TGTGCCAGCAGCTCACAGGGATCATCTTATGGCTACACCTTC. It yields the protein CASSSQGSSYGYTF.

This chain joins TRBV27 and TRBJ1-2, with TRBD1 matching 10 bases. Germline values: CDR1 MNHEY, CDR2 SMNVEV (reference sequence). Losses at the gene ends were 3 bases for V and 3 bases for J; bases not matched to a gene: 1. The CDR3 has 14 amino acids. CDR3 in amino acids: CASSFGQGDYGYTF. CDR3 nucleotide sequence: TGTGCCAGCAGTTTCGGACAGGGGGACTATGGCTACACCTTC.

The chain is built from TRBV18 and TRBJ2-3, with D perhaps matching TRBD2 (6 bases). The germline V gene encodes CDR1 KGHSH and CDR2 LQKENI. Trimming removed 8 bases at V and 2 bases at J, with 14 bases between. This CDR3 is 14 amino acids long. Here the CDR3 reads CASRVGGTTDTQYF. CDR3 sequence (DNA): TGTGCCAGCCGCGTCGGGGGAACCACAGATACGCAGTATTTT.

The V and J genes are TRBV5-1 and TRBJ1-1, with TRBD1 identical over 7 bases. This CDR3 contains 16 residues. Germline V lookup: CDR1 SGHRS, CDR2 YFSETQ. V shed 0 bases and J 2 bases; nucleotides not matched to a gene: 7. The CDR3 coding sequence is TGCGCCAGCAGCTTGGGGGGGACAGATACCAACACTGAAGCTTTCTTT. Its protein product is CASSLGGTDTNTEAFF.

This sequence joins TRBV9 and TRBJ2-2; tentative D call: TRBD2 (5 bases). Per the germline V gene, CDR1 is SGDLS and CDR2 is YYNGEE. This CDR3 contains 14 residues. Deletions cut 3 bases from V and 2 bases from J, with 8 bases between. The CDR3 is CASSGTSNTGELFF. DNA of the CDR3: TGTGCCAGCAGCGGGACTTCTAACACCGGGGAGCTGTTTTTT.

This clone has a single count. V is TRBV10-3 and J is TRBJ2-1; 13 bases map to TRBD2. With 4 bases clipped from V and 5 bases from J, the junction kept 8 bases outside the gene matches. The CDR3 length is 17 residues. CDR1 ENHRY and CDR2 SYGVKD come from the germline V gene. Here the CDR3 reads CAISVTSGRAENNEQFF. DNA for the CDR3: TGTGCCATCAGTGTCACTAGCGGGAGGGCCGAGAACAATGAGCAGTTCTTC.

This clone was recorded only once. The rearrangement joins TRBV7-6 to TRBJ1-1; 8 nucleotides align to TRBD1. The CDR3 extends over 18 amino acids. Looked up from germline, CDR1 is SGHVS and CDR2 is FNYEAQ. Unmatched junction bases numbered 15, after V lost 0 bases and J lost 6 bases. DNA of the CDR3: TGTGCCAGCAGCTTAGCGCAGGCACAGGGGGGCGAAAGGGCTGAAGCTTTCTTT. Amino acid sequence: CASSLAQAQGGERAEAFF.

This clone appeared once. The chain has TRBV27 and TRBJ1-6; D unresolved. Between the trimmed V and J ends, which lost 5 bases and 1 base, there was a span of 3 bases. Per the germline V gene, CDR1 is MNHEY and CDR2 is SMNVEV (reference sequence). This CDR3 has 13 amino acids. The CDR3 loop reads CASSRSYNSPLHF. In nucleotides, the CDR3 is TGTGCCAGCAGTCGGTCCTATAATTCACCCCTCCACTTT.

The rearrangement links TRBV4-1 to TRBJ2-7; D may be TRBD1 (5 bases). With 0 bases removed from V and 1 base from J, the gap between germline ends came to 7 bases. Germline V CDR1 and CDR2: MGHRA, YSYEKL. The CDR3 extends over 14 amino acids. CDR3 region: CASSQDSGSYEQYF. Here the CDR3 DNA reads TGCGCCAGCAGCCAAGATTCAGGGTCCTACGAGCAGTACTTC.